This entry lists 30 T cell receptor beta chains sequenced from one sample in a study of T cell responses to AZD1222 COVID-19 vaccine. TCRdb's copy holds only in-frame clones and misses some; the assay was immunoSEQ multiplex PCR. The sample gives roughly 120,000 clones, about 88% of which show up once; just under 10% is in the top ten. The sample was peripheral blood, taken on day 0 of AZD1222 vaccination. The source of these receptors is an adult in good health.

The V call is TRBV13, the J call TRBJ1-2, with 9 nucleotides matching TRBD1. Germline V gene data show CDR1 as PRHDT and CDR2 as FYEKMQ (reference sequence). V was pared by 5 bases and J by 8 bases, with 6 bases of the junction left unmatched. This CDR3 contains 13 residues. The CDR3 here is CASSQDRGGGYTF. CDR3 bases: TGTGCCAGCAGCCAGGACAGGGGTGGCGGCTACACCTTC.

CDR3 region: CASSSRGGTDTQYF. The CDR3 DNA reads as TGCGCCAGCAGCTCGCGGGGGGGCACAGATACGCAGTATTTT. The chain joins TRBV5-1 to TRBJ2-3; TRBD2 aligns across 8 bases. The V gene end was trimmed by 3 bases and the J gene end by 1 base; junction bases not matched to a gene: 1. This CDR3 region has 14 residues. CDR1 and CDR2 (germline): SGHRS, YFSETQ.

This clone was picked up one time. The DNA of the CDR3 is TGTGCCTGGAGGTCTACAGGGGCGCAGTATTTT. Amino acid sequence: CAWRSTGAQYF. The chain uses TRBV30 and TRBJ2-3; TRBD1 matches 7 bases. Germline V gene data show CDR1 as GTSNPN and CDR2 as SVGIG (reference sequence). V was pared by 3 bases and J by 10 bases, with 4 bases of the junction left unmatched. There are 11 residues in the CDR3.

The chain has TRBV30 and TRBJ2-3, with unresolved D. CDR3 length: 15 amino acids. Germline CDR1 reads GTSNPN; CDR2 reads SVGIG (reference sequence). Trimming removed 4 bases from V and 0 bases from J, with 14 bases in between. The CDR3 DNA reads as TGTGCCTGGACGTATGACTTACTTAGCACAGATACGCAGTATTTT. Protein: CAWTYDLLSTDTQYF.

This chain joins TRBV6-6 and TRBJ2-1; D might be TRBD1 or TRBD2, each matching 6 bases. Germline V gene sequence: CDR1 MNHNY, CDR2 SVGAGI (reference sequence). The length of the CDR3 is 15 residues. Trimming cost V 2 bases and J 4 bases, with 12 bases left between them. This CDR3 reads CASSYGGGPYNEQFF. DNA for the CDR3: TGTGCCAGCAGTTACGGTGGGGGGCCTTACAATGAGCAGTTCTTC.

The chain carries TRBV30 and TRBJ2-1; 10 bases map to TRBD2. Germline assignment: CDR1 GTSNPN and CDR2 SVGIG (reference sequence). With 0 bases clipped from V and 3 bases from J, the junction kept 5 bases outside the gene matches. This CDR3 comprises 16 residues. The CDR3 bases are TGTGCCTGGAGTGTTGCAGGACTAGCGGTCTACAATGAGCAGTTCTTC. It yields the protein CAWSVAGLAVYNEQFF.

The chain links TRBV4-1 to TRBJ1-2; 9 bases map to TRBD1. With 3 bases clipped from V and 7 bases from J, the junction kept 6 bases outside the gene matches. The CDR3 spans 14 residues. CDR1 is MGHRA and CDR2 is YSYEKL in the germline V gene. CDR3 sequence (DNA): TGCGCCAGCAGCCAGTCCCGGGACAGGGTTGGCTACACCTTC. Amino acid sequence: CASSQSRDRVGYTF.

The rearrangement links TRBV29-1 to TRBJ1-1, with a tentative D call TRBD1 (5 bases). V was trimmed by 7 bases and J by 1 base, leaving 13 bases between them. The CDR3 consists of 13 residues. Per germline, CDR1 SQVTM and CDR2 ANQGSEA. The CDR3 protein is CSAVLQENTEAFF. The CDR3 coding sequence is TGCAGCGCCGTCTTACAGGAGAACACTGAAGCTTTCTTT.

This chain links TRBV30 with TRBJ1-4; no firm D call. CDR1 and CDR2 from the germline V gene are GTSNPN and SVGIG (reference sequence). The CDR3 runs to 14 residues. Trimming left V 1 base short and J 4 bases short, with 10 bases between. CDR3 nucleotides: TGTGCCTGGAGTGGCCCGGGCATTAATGAAAAACTGTTTTTT. This gives the protein CAWSGPGINEKLFF.

The chain couples TRBV5-5 to TRBJ1-1; D gene unclear. CDR1 SGHKS and CDR2 YYEKEE come from the germline V gene (reference sequence). Deletions cut 2 bases from V and 0 bases from J, with 5 bases between. The CDR3 sequence is 13 residues long. The CDR3 loop is CASSLPMNTEAFF. CDR3 sequence (DNA): TGTGCCAGCAGCTTACCGATGAACACTGAAGCTTTCTTT.

The chain combines TRBV5-5 with TRBJ2-7, with 10 bases identical to TRBD1. With V trimmed by 0 bases and J by 6 bases, 6 bases remained unmatched. This CDR3 comprises 15 residues. Looked up from germline, CDR1 is SGHKS and CDR2 is YYEKEE (reference sequence). The CDR3 here is CASSLARTGGFEQYF. The CDR3, as DNA: TGTGCCAGCAGCTTGGCCCGGACAGGGGGTTTCGAGCAGTACTTC.

This chain connects TRBV18 to TRBJ2-2; 10 nucleotides match TRBD2. Trimming at V came to 2 bases and at J to 6 bases, leaving 6 bases not matched to a gene. Germline CDR1 and CDR2: KGHSH and LQKENI. There are 16 residues in the CDR3. The CDR3 here is CASSPVSAGGAGELFF. CDR3 DNA sequence: TGTGCCAGCTCACCAGTATCAGCGGGAGGGGCCGGGGAGCTGTTTTTT.

CDR3 coding DNA: TGTGCCAGCAGTTCTAATGTCATAGGCGAGCAGTACTTC. As protein: CASSSNVIGEQYF. The J gene is TRBJ2-7, the V gene TRBV28, with D hard to call. This CDR3 has 13 amino acids. Germline CDR1 reads MDHEN; CDR2 reads SYDVKM. Trimming pared 4 bases from V and 6 bases from J, leaving 13 bases between.

The chain recombines TRBV4-2 with TRBJ1-3; TRBD1 matches 8 bases. The J segment lost 0 bases and the V segment lost 0 bases, leaving 13 bases of the junction unmatched. Germline CDR1 is LGHNA and CDR2 is YNFKEQ. The CDR3 has 20 residues. CDR3 sequence (DNA): TGTGCCAGCAGCCAAGAAGAGGCAACTCCGGGACAGGTCTCTGGAAACACCATATATTTT. This gives the protein CASSQEEATPGQVSGNTIYF.

This rearrangement joins TRBV4-1 to TRBJ1-5; the D is unclear. Trimming took 1 base from V and 4 from J, leaving 11 bases between them. Germline lookup yields CDR1 MGHRA and CDR2 YSYEKL. The length of the CDR3 is 15 residues. CDR3 coding DNA: TGCGCCAGCAGCCAAGTCCGGGTCCCAAATCAGCCCCAGCATTTT. Its protein is CASSQVRVPNQPQHF.

This rearrangement joins TRBV5-8 to TRBJ2-4; weak D call: TRBD2 (6 bases). Looked up from germline, CDR1 is SGHTS and CDR2 is YDEGEE. The ends were cut back, 4 bases at V and 2 bases at J, with 10 bases in the middle. The CDR3 runs to 14 residues. The CDR3 nucleotides read TGTGCCAGCAGCCCCGGAGGGTCCAAAAACATTCAGTACTTC. As protein: CASSPGGSKNIQYF.

The gene calls are TRBV7-2 and TRBJ2-6; no reliable D call. The CDR3 consists of 13 residues. Germline assignment: CDR1 SGHTA and CDR2 FQGNSA. Trimming shortened V by 5 bases and J by 0 bases, and 2 bases separated the two germline ends. The CDR3 sequence is CASSPSGANVLTF. For the CDR3, the DNA is TGTGCCAGCAGCCCCTCTGGGGCCAACGTCCTGACTTTC.

The chain couples TRBV14 to TRBJ2-1; either TRBD1 or TRBD2 may supply D (5 bases each). Trimming removed 4 bases from V and 7 bases from J, with 11 bases in between. CDR3 length: 13 residues. Germline assignment: CDR1 SGHDN and CDR2 FVKESK. The CDR3 sequence: CASSRGNTNEQFF. CDR3 in DNA: TGTGCCAGCAGCCGGGGGAATACAAATGAGCAGTTCTTC.

The rearrangement uses TRBV6-9 and TRBJ1-5; perhaps TRBD1 as D (6 bases). V lost 7 bases to trimming and J lost 0 bases, with 22 bases between them. The CDR3 length is 18 residues. CDR1 MNHGY and CDR2 SVAAGI come from the germline V gene. This chain's CDR3 is CASNPRAGAKYSNQPQHF. Written as DNA, the CDR3 is TGTGCCAGCAACCCCAGGGCAGGGGCAAAGTATAGCAATCAGCCCCAGCATTTT.

The rearrangement uses TRBV28 and TRBJ1-2; D gene ambiguous. The CDR3 runs to 13 residues. Germline V lookup: CDR1 MDHEN, CDR2 SYDVKM. V was clipped by 7 bases and J by 7 bases, with 16 bases between them. CDR3 loop: CASTFAGISGYTF. The DNA for the CDR3 is TGTGCCAGCACCTTCGCTGGGATCAGTGGCTACACCTTC.

A word on this clone: One end of the junction fails to match germline, which may point to a read error. The rearrangement uses TRBV6-5 and TRBJ2-7; 12 nucleotides align to TRBD1. The CDR3 loop spans 15 amino acids. The germline gives CDR1 MNHEY, CDR2 SVGAGI. CDR3 in amino acids: CASSHSGTGGGEQYF. In nucleotides, the CDR3 is TGTGCCAGCAGTCACTCCGGGACAGGGGGCGGCGAGCAGTACTTC.

The V call is TRBV19, the J call TRBJ1-1; D is unclear. Germline loops: CDR1 LNHDA, CDR2 SQIVND (reference sequence). The CDR3 spans 14 residues. V gave up 6 bases and J gave up 6 bases, with 17 bases separating them. CDR3 in amino acids: CASSIVLKGSEAFF. The CDR3 coding sequence is TGTGCCAGTAGCATTGTTTTAAAGGGTTCTGAAGCTTTCTTT.

The chain links TRBV5-1 to TRBJ2-7; D is unclear. This CDR3 comprises 13 residues. V lost 0 bases and J lost 5, with 9 bases in between. CDR1 and CDR2 from the germline V gene are SGHRS and YFSETQ. The CDR3 DNA sequence: TGCGCCAGCAGCTTGGTAAGGGCGAACGAGCAGTACTTC. This sequence encodes CASSLVRANEQYF.

This clone was observed a single time. V is TRBV19 and J is TRBJ1-1; D remains unclear. CDR3 length: 14 residues. CDR1 is LNHDA, CDR2 SQIVND, per germline (reference sequence). Trimming shortened V by 6 bases and J by 0 bases, and 11 bases separated the two germline ends. The CDR3 DNA reads as TGTGCCAGTAGAGGCCCAGAGATGAACACTGAAGCTTTCTTT. This translates into CASRGPEMNTEAFF.

The sample holds one count of this clone. V and J are TRBV27 and TRBJ2-6; 7 bases fit TRBD1. Germline V lookup: CDR1 MNHEY, CDR2 SMNVEV (reference sequence). The CDR3 runs to 18 residues. The V gene end was trimmed by 3 bases and the J gene end by 1 base; junction bases not matched to a gene: 9. In DNA, the CDR3 is TGTGCCAGCAGTTTCGTTTCGCAGGGGGTATCTGGGGCCAACGTCCTGACTTTC. It specifies CASSFVSQGVSGANVLTF. Full variable domain (rest looked up from reference TRBV27 and TRBJ2-6): EAQVTQNPRYLITVTGKKLTVTCSQNMNHEYMSWYRQDPGLGLRQIYYSMNVEVTDKGDVPEGYKVSRKEKRNFPLILESPSPNQTSLYFCASSFVSQGVSGANVLTFGAGSRLTVL.

The gene calls are TRBV18 and TRBJ2-5, with D possibly matching TRBD1 (6 bases). V lost 2 bases to trimming and J lost 1 base, with 11 bases between them. CDR3 length: 15 residues. Germline loops: CDR1 KGHSH, CDR2 LQKENI. The CDR3 sequence: CASSPVGGPQETQYF. Here the CDR3 DNA reads TGTGCCAGCTCACCAGTTGGGGGCCCCCAAGAGACCCAGTACTTC.

The chain is built from TRBV7-2 and TRBJ2-1; D unresolved. Between the trimmed V and J ends, which lost 1 base and 9 bases, there was a span of 7 bases. The CDR3 runs to 12 residues. CDR1 SGHTA and CDR2 FQGNSA come from the germline V gene. CDR3 DNA: TGTGCCAGCAGCTTAGGAGGATTTGAGCAGTTCTTC. It encodes CASSLGGFEQFF.

The chain is built from TRBV5-1 and TRBJ2-6; D is perhaps TRBD1 (5 bases). Trimming stripped 5 bases from V and 1 base from J, with 13 bases between. The CDR3 sequence is 16 residues long. CDR1 and CDR2 from the germline V gene are SGHRS and YFSETQ. The CDR3 is CASSPLDSSGANVLTF. CDR3 in DNA: TGCGCCAGCAGTCCGCTCGACAGTTCTGGGGCCAACGTCCTGACTTTC.

The V and J genes are TRBV5-6 and TRBJ2-7, with TRBD1 matching 9 bases. Trimming at V came to 6 bases and at J to 3 bases, leaving 4 bases not matched to a gene. Per germline, CDR1 SGHDT and CDR2 YYEEEE. The CDR3 spans 13 residues. CDR3 sequence: CASTADRGYEQYF. CDR3 DNA sequence: TGTGCCAGCACCGCGGACAGGGGCTACGAGCAGTACTTC.

The V gene is TRBV6-5, the J gene TRBJ1-5; no clear D gene. The germline V and J ends were trimmed by 7 bases and 3 bases, with 13 bases remaining between them. Germline-derived CDR1 and CDR2 are MNHEY and SVGAGI. This CDR3 has 14 residues. The DNA for the CDR3 is TGTGCCAGCATCCCAGACGGGTACAATCAGCCCCAGCATTTT. As protein: CASIPDGYNQPQHF.